The entry below describes one T cell receptor beta chain. The sample is drawn from a study of blood T cell repertoires in COVID-19. The wider study: T cells, B-cell-depleted T cells, or PBMCs supplied cDNA or gDNA.

There are 14 residues in the CDR3. CDR1 is LNHDA and CDR2 is SQIVND in the germline V gene (reference sequence). Trimming stripped 3 bases from V and 4 bases from J, with 9 bases between. Profiling relied on immunoSEQ multiplex PCR, and the TCRdb table lists in-frame clones only, not all of them. The sample has approximately 200,000 clones, 86% seen once. The receptor was derived from a woman aged 45 to 65 with acute or convalescent COVID-19. V usage is TRBV19 and J usage is TRBJ2-2; D remains unclear. Sequencing was carried out using peripheral blood. DNA of the CDR3: TGTGCCAGTAGTATGATCGGTGGCACCGGGGAGCTGTTTTTT. It is translated as CASSMIGGTGELFF.